This T cell receptor (beta chain) was sequenced in a study of T cells in localized non-small cell lung cancer. Assay used: immunoSEQ multiplex PCR; TCRdb lists only in-frame clones, some missing. Of roughly 3,000 clones in the sample, about 29% are singletons; the top ten hold about 9%. Here the sequenced sample was normal lung tissue next to the tumor, taken before any cancer treatment. The source of this sequence is a woman between 35 and 70 years old with stage I lung adenocarcinoma.

CDR3 DNA sequence: TGTGCCTGGACCAGGGACTACACAGATACGCAGTATTTT. Its protein is CAWTRDYTDTQYF. The chain carries TRBV30 and TRBJ2-3; TRBD2 agrees at 7 bases. Per the germline V gene, CDR1 is GTSNPN and CDR2 is SVGIG (reference sequence). The CDR3 spans 13 residues. V was pared by 4 bases and J by 2 bases, with 3 bases of the junction left unmatched.